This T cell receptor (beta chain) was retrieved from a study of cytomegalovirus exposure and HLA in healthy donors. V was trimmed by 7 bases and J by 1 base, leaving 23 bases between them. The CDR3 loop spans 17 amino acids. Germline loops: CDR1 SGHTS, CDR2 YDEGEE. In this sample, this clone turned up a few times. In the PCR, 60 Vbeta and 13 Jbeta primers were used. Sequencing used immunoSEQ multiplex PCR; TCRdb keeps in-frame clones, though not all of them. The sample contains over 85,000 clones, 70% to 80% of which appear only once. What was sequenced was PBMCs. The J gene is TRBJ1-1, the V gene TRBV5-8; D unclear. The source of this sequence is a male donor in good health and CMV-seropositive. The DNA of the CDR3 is TGTGCCAGCCGACCGTTTCGGGCGGGTAAGAAGAACACTGAAGCTTTCTTT. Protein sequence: CASRPFRAGKKNTEAFF.